One sample yielded the 21 T cell receptor beta chains listed below, sequenced in a study of OX40 agonist ivuxolimab in advanced cancers. Sequenced by immunoSEQ multiplex PCR; TCRdb stores in-frame clones only, minus some. The table shows 40,000 to 55,000 clones, with less than 95% occurring only once. The material sequenced was CD4+ or CD8+ T cells sorted from blood, taken in a trial of the OX40 agonist ivuxolimab. Receptors were obtained from an adult with an advanced solid tumor such as melanoma, head and neck, liver or kidney cancer.

Written as DNA, the CDR3 is TGTGCCAGCAGTTTAATTAGGACAGGGTACACCGGGGAGCTGTTTTTT. Translated, it gives CASSLIRTGYTGELFF. The V gene is TRBV27, the J gene TRBJ2-2, with 8 nucleotides matching TRBD1. V was clipped by 2 bases and J by 3 bases; unmatched bases: 5. Germline lookup yields CDR1 MNHEY and CDR2 SMNVEV (reference sequence). The CDR3 loop spans 16 amino acids.

This chain joins TRBV5-1 and TRBJ2-1, with D possibly matching TRBD2 (6 bases). Germline CDR1 reads SGHRS; CDR2 reads YFSETQ. The germline V and J ends were trimmed by 4 bases and 4 bases, with 18 bases remaining between them. This CDR3 contains 16 residues. CDR3 in amino acids: CASSPEGSSTYNEQFF. The CDR3 nucleotides are TGCGCCAGCAGCCCGGAGGGGAGTTCTACTTACAATGAGCAGTTCTTC.

CDR3 amino acids: CASMGSGREFF. The CDR3 DNA reads TGTGCCAGCATGGGTAGCGGGAGAGAGTTCTTC. The chain links TRBV2 to TRBJ2-1; 9 positions agree with TRBD2. V lost 7 bases and J lost 14; bases outside the gene matches: 6. Germline-derived CDR1 and CDR2 are SNHLY and FYNNEI. The CDR3 runs to 11 residues.

This clone was observed once. CDR3 DNA sequence: TGTGCCAGCAGCGAACGGACGGTTAACTATGGCTACACCTTC. This codes for CASSERTVNYGYTF. This chain links TRBV9 with TRBJ1-2; D not certain. This CDR3 is built from 14 residues. Germline CDR1 SGDLS, CDR2 YYNGEE. The V gene lost 3 bases and the J gene lost 1 base, with 10 bases spanning the gap. Variable domain in full (rest from reference TRBV9 and TRBJ1-2): DSGVTQTPKHLITATGQRVTLRCSPRSGDLSVYWYQQSLDQGLQFLIQYYNGEERAKGNILERFSAQQFPDLHSELNLSSLELGDSALYFCASSERTVNYGYTFGSGTRLTVV.

The chain recombines TRBV30 with TRBJ2-1, with no clear D. The germline V gene encodes CDR1 GTSNPN and CDR2 SVGIG (reference sequence). Trimming pared 5 bases from V and 8 bases from J, leaving 10 bases between. This CDR3 has 11 amino acids. The CDR3 spells CAWDAGYEQFF. The CDR3 DNA is TGTGCCTGGGATGCCGGGTATGAGCAGTTCTTC.

The sample holds one count of this clone. V is TRBV6-6 and J is TRBJ1-5, with D maybe TRBD1 (5 bases). Germline V gives CDR1 MNHNY, CDR2 SVGAGI (reference sequence). Trimming left V 2 bases short and J 7 bases short, with 9 bases between. This CDR3 has 13 amino acids. CDR3 DNA: TGTGCCAGCAGTTACGCAGGGACCCAGCCCCAGCATTTT. Translation: CASSYAGTQPQHF.

V gene TRBV27 combines with J gene TRBJ2-2; D call uncertain. The V end was cut by 7 bases, the J end by 2 bases, with 5 bases between. The CDR3 loop spans 12 amino acids. Per germline, CDR1 MNHEY and CDR2 SMNVEV (reference sequence). This CDR3 reads CASTTNTGELFF. Here the CDR3 DNA reads TGTGCCAGCACCACTAACACCGGGGAGCTGTTTTTT.

The chain carries TRBV2 and TRBJ1-1; 8 bases line up with TRBD1. The CDR3 sequence is 14 residues long. CDR1 is SNHLY and CDR2 is FYNNEI in the germline V gene. After removal of 9 bases from V and 1 base from J, the junction contained 7 bases not matched to a gene. The chain's CDR3 is CARPLDRGNTEAFF. CDR3 coding DNA: TGTGCCAGACCTTTAGACAGGGGGAACACTGAAGCTTTCTTT.

J is TRBJ2-1 and V is TRBV19; D not resolved. The CDR3 runs 11 residues. The V gene's germline CDR1 is LNHDA and CDR2 SQIVND (reference sequence). Trimming left V 9 bases short and J 3 bases short, with 6 bases between. The CDR3 region is CASYNYNEQFF. DNA of the CDR3: TGTGCCAGCTACAACTACAATGAGCAGTTCTTC.

V gene TRBV27 combines with J gene TRBJ2-7; 10 bases align to TRBD1. The CDR3 is made up of 14 amino acids. In germline, CDR1 is MNHEY, CDR2 SMNVEV (reference sequence). Germline trimming cut 4 bases from V and 7 bases from J; bases unmatched to any gene: 7. In DNA form, the CDR3 reads TGTGCCAGCAGTTCAGGGACAGGGGCCTCGGAGCAGTACTTC. Amino acids: CASSSGTGASEQYF.

V is TRBV5-1 and J is TRBJ2-1; D remains unclear. Germline V lookup: CDR1 SGHRS, CDR2 YFSETQ. The CDR3 has 14 amino acids. Trimming took off 0 bases at V and 2 bases at J, with 6 bases between the two ends. CDR3 amino acids: CASSLAGTYNEQFF. The CDR3 DNA follows: TGCGCCAGCAGCTTGGCAGGTACCTACAATGAGCAGTTCTTC.

The chain employs TRBV4-1 and TRBJ1-4; TRBD1 agrees at 10 bases. Trimming cost V 3 bases and J 3 bases; bases outside gene matches: 7. CDR1 is MGHRA, CDR2 YSYEKL, per germline. CDR3 length: 17 amino acids. DNA for the CDR3: TGCGCCAGCAGCCACCTCCGACAGGGGGCACCTAATGAAAAACTGTTTTTT. It codes for CASSHLRQGAPNEKLFF.

This rearrangement joins TRBV5-6 to TRBJ2-7, with 7 bases that match TRBD2. V shed 2 bases, J shed 2 bases, and the junction held 4 bases outside the gene matches. This CDR3 contains 14 residues. CDR1 is SGHDT, CDR2 YYEEEE, per germline. The CDR3 spells CASSFRDYPYEQYF. The CDR3 DNA reads TGTGCCAGCAGCTTCCGGGACTACCCCTACGAGCAGTACTTC.

V usage is TRBV9 and J usage is TRBJ1-1; the match to TRBD1 covers 7 bases. The CDR3 sequence is 17 residues long. After removal of 6 bases from V and 1 base from J, the junction contained 15 bases not matched to a gene. Per germline, CDR1 SGDLS and CDR2 YYNGEE. This CDR3 reads CASKGRRQGGRNTEAFF. The CDR3 bases are TGTGCCAGCAAGGGTCGAAGACAGGGAGGGAGGAACACTGAAGCTTTCTTT.

The genes are TRBV7-2 and TRBJ2-3, with D possibly matching TRBD2 (5 bases). This CDR3 has 15 residues. With 1 base removed from V and 3 bases from J, the gap between germline ends came to 11 bases. Germline-derived CDR1 and CDR2 are SGHTA and FQGNSA. CDR3: CASSLEVGRTDTQYF. The DNA of the CDR3 is TGTGCCAGCAGCTTAGAAGTGGGGAGAACAGATACGCAGTATTTT.

This clone was observed a single time. The chain uses TRBV7-2 and TRBJ1-2; D gene unclear. The CDR3 loop spans 13 amino acids. Trimming stripped 1 base from V and 3 bases from J, with 6 bases between. Germline CDR1 SGHTA, CDR2 FQGNSA. The DNA for the CDR3 is TGTGCCAGCAGCTTAGTTGGAGACTATGGCTACACCTTC. Translated, it gives CASSLVGDYGYTF.

Note on this clone: Additional DNA sequences in this sample encode the identical CDR3. The rearrangement links TRBV27 to TRBJ2-7; D possibly corresponds to TRBD2 (5 bases). Trimming pared 5 bases from V and 1 base from J, leaving 9 bases between. The CDR3 has 13 residues. Germline CDR1 is MNHEY and CDR2 is SMNVEV (reference sequence). In nucleotides, the CDR3 is TGTGCCAGCAGTCCAAGCGGTTCCTACGAGCAGTACTTC. Its protein is CASSPSGSYEQYF.

The V and J genes are TRBV18 and TRBJ1-2; unclear D gene. Trimming removed 3 bases at V and 2 bases at J, with 10 bases between. From germline, CDR1 is KGHSH and CDR2 LQKENI. The CDR3 consists of 14 residues. This chain's CDR3 is CASSPESRNYGYTF. For the CDR3, the DNA is TGTGCCAGCTCACCGGAATCGAGGAACTATGGCTACACCTTC.

This chain connects TRBV9 to TRBJ1-5, with D possibly TRBD1 on 5 matching bases. V lost 0 bases and J lost 7, with 11 bases in between. CDR1 and CDR2 (germline): SGDLS, YYNGEE. The CDR3 loop spans 14 amino acids. The CDR3 DNA follows: TGTGCCAGCAGCGTAGATGGGACGGAACAGCCCCAGCATTTT. Its translation is CASSVDGTEQPQHF.

J is TRBJ2-7 and V is TRBV7-2; no clear D. The CDR3 is 11 residues long. Germline CDR1 reads SGHTA; CDR2 reads FQGNSA. Trimming took off 1 base at V and 3 bases at J, with 1 base between the two ends. The DNA for the CDR3 is TGTGCCAGCAGCTTAGACTACGAGCAGTACTTC. Its protein product is CASSLDYEQYF.

This clone was recorded only once. The chain has TRBV7-2 and TRBJ2-3; 9 bases are shared with TRBD2. Trimming at V came to 1 base and at J to 3 bases, leaving 5 bases not matched to a gene. In germline, CDR1 is SGHTA, CDR2 FQGNSA. The CDR3 has 16 amino acids. The CDR3 reads CASSLVEREATDTQYF. As DNA, the CDR3 is TGTGCCAGCAGCTTAGTCGAGCGGGAGGCTACAGATACGCAGTATTTT.